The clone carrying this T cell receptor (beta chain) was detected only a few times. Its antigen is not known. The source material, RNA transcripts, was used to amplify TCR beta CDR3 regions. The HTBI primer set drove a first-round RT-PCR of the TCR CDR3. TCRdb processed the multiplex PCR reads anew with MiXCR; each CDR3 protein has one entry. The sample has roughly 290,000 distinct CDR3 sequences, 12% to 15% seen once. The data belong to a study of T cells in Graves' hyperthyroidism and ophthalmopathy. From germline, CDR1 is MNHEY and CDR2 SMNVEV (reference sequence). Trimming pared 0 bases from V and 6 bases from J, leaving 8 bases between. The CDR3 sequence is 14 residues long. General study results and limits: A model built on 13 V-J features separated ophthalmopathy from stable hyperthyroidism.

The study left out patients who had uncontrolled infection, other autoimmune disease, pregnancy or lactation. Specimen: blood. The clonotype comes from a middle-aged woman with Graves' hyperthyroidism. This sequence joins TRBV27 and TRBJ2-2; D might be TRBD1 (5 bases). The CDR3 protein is CASSLSRVAGELFF. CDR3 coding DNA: TGTGCCAGCAGTTTATCCAGGGTGGCCGGGGAGCTGTTTTTT.